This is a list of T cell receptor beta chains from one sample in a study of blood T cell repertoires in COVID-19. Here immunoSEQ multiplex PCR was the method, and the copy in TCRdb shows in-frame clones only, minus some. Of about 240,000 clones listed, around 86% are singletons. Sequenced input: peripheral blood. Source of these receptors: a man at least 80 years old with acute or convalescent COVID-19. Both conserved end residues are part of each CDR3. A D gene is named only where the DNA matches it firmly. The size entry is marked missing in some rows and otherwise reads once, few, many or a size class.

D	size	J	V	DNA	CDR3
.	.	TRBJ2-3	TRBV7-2	TGTGCCAGCAGCTTATGGGGCGGGGGCACAGATACGCAGTATTTT	CASSLWGGGTDTQYF
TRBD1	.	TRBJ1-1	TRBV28	TGTGCCAGCATAGCGCCCCCGAACAGGGGCACTGAAGCTTTCTTT	CASIAPPNRGTEAFF
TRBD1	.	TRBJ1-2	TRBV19	TGTGCCAGTAGTATCGGACAGGGGAGTGGCTACACCTTC	CASSIGQGSGYTF
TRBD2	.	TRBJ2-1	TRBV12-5	TGTGCTAGTGGTTTAGGACTAGCGGGATTCAATGAGCAGTTCTTC	CASGLGLAGFNEQFF
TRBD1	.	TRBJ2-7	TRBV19	TGTGCCAGTAGTATGTTGAGACAGGGGGCTTACGAGCAGTACTTC	CASSMLRQGAYEQYF
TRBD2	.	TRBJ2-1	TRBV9	TGTGCCAGCAGCGTACGAAGCGGGAGTGGTGAGCAGTTCTTC	CASSVRSGSGEQFF
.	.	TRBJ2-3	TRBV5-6	TGTGCCAGCAGCTTGGGAGGGGGTTCTAGCACAGATACGCAGTATTTT	CASSLGGGSSTDTQYF
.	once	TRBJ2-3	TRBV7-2	TGTGCCAGTTCCAGGGGTTGGAGCACAGATACGCAGTATTTT	CASSRGWSTDTQYF
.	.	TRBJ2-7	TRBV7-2	TGTGCCAGCAGCTCTCCGACTAGGCCCCGCTACGAGCAGTACTTC	CASSSPTRPRYEQYF
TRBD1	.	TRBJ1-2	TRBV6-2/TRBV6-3	TGTGCCAGCAGCGCTTCCGGGACAGGGGGCTCGGGCTACACCTTC	CASSASGTGGSGYTF
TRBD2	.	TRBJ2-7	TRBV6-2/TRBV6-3	TGTGCCAGCAGTACTACGGGAGGCTCCTACGAGCAGTACTTC	CASSTTGGSYEQYF
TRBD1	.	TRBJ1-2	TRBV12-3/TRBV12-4	TGTGCCAGCAGAGGGACAGGGAGGATTGGCTACACCTTC	CASRGTGRIGYTF
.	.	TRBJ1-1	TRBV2	TGTGCCACCCAAAGGGGGGGATCGGACACTGAAGCTTTCTTT	CATQRGGSDTEAFF
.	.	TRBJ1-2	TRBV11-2	TGTGCCAGCAGCCCCAGCGGTTATGGCTACACCTTC	CASSPSGYGYTF
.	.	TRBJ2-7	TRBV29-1	TGCAGCGTCCAAGGGGCCGGAGAGCAGTACTTC	CSVQGAGEQYF
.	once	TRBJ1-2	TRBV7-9	TGTGCCAGCAGCCCGGGGGGCGTCAACGGGGACTATGGCTACACCTTC	CASSPGGVNGDYGYTF
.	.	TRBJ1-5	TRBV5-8	TGTGCCAGCAGCCCAAGACAGCTCCCCTTCAATCAGCCCCAGCATTTT	CASSPRQLPFNQPQHF
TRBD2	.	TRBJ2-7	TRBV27	TGTGCCAGCAGTTTCCTACCAGCGGGAGTCGAGCAGTACTTC	CASSFLPAGVEQYF
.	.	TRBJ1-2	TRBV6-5	TGTGCCAGCGGGAGGGGGGGGGTAAATGGCTACACCTTC	CASGRGGVNGYTF
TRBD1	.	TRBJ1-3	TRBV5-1	TGCGCCAGCAGCTTGGGTCACAGGGGCGAGACCGATGGAAACACCATATATTTT	CASSLGHRGETDGNTIYF
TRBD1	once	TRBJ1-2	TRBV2	TGTGCCAGCAGGGCGTGGGACAGGGGACGGGGCTACACCTTC	CASRAWDRGRGYTF
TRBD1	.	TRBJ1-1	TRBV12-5	TGTGCTAGTGGTGCCTCTGCCGGGACAGGGATTAGAGCTTTCTTT	CASGASAGTGIRAFF
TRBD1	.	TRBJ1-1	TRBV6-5	TGTGCCAGCAGTTACTCGACAGGGGTGAACACTGAAGCTTTCTTT	CASSYSTGVNTEAFF
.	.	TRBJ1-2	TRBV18	TGTGCCAGCTCACCCCTGGAGACAGAGGCTGGCTACACCTTC	CASSPLETEAGYTF
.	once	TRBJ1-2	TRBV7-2	TGTGCCAGCAGCTTACATAGTGGACGGGGGGAAGGCTACACCTTC	CASSLHSGRGEGYTF
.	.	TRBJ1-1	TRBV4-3	TGCGCCAGCAGCCAAGAAACCCTCGGGTGGACTGAAGCTTTCTTT	CASSQETLGWTEAFF
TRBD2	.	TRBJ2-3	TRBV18	TGTGCCAGCTCAGGGACTAGCGGGGGAACAGATACGCAGTATTTT	CASSGTSGGTDTQYF
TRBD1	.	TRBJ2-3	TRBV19	TGTGCCAGTACCCCCCCAGGGGGCGCAGTTAGTGATACGCAGTATTTT	CASTPPGGAVSDTQYF
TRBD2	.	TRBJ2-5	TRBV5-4	TGTGCCAGCAGCTTTGGACTAGCGGGGCAAGAGACCCAGTACTTC	CASSFGLAGQETQYF
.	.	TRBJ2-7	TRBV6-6	TGTGCCAGCACCCTGGGGGCGGGCTACGAGCAGTACTTC	CASTLGAGYEQYF
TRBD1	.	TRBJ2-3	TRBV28	TGTGCCAGCAGCGGACAGGGGGCAGATACGCAGTATTTT	CASSGQGADTQYF
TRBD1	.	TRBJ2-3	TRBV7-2	TGTGCCAGCAGCGACCAACAGGGGGCGAATACGCAGTATTTT	CASSDQQGANTQYF
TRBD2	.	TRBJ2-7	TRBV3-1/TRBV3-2	TGTGCCAGCAGCCCACTAGCGGGAGGGCCCAAGTACTTC	CASSPLAGGPKYF
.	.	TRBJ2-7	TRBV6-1	TGTGCCAGCAGTGACGATCGGACCGTAGCGTCCTACGAGCAGTACTTC	CASSDDRTVASYEQYF
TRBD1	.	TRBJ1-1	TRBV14	TGTGCCAGCAGCCAAAGGACAGGTTCGAACACTGAAGCTTTCTTT	CASSQRTGSNTEAFF
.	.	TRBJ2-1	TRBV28	TGTGCCAGCAGTTCCCCGGGAGACTACAATGAGCAGTTCTTC	CASSSPGDYNEQFF
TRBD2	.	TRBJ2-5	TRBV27	TGTGCCAGCAGTTTAACTCATCCGGGACTAGCGTGGGAAGAGACCCAGTACTTC	CASSLTHPGLAWEETQYF
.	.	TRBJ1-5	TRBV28	TGTGCCAGCAGTCCTAAGACAGCCTATAGCAATCAGCCCCAGCATTTT	CASSPKTAYSNQPQHF
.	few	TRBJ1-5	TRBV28	TGTGCCAGCAGTCCCCGAGGGCCTAGCAATCAGCCCCAGCATTTT	CASSPRGPSNQPQHF
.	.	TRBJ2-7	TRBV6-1	TGTGCCAGCAGTGATAGCGGCACCTACGAGCAGTACTTC	CASSDSGTYEQYF
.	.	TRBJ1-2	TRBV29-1	TGCAGCGTCCGTGGGGCTAGTGGCTACACCTTC	CSVRGASGYTF
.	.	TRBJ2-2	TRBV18	TGTGCCAGCTCACGGGCGCACACCGGGGAGCTGTTTTTT	CASSRAHTGELFF
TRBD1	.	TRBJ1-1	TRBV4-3	TGCGCCAGCAGCCAAGATGCGTGGGACAGGGGCATGAACACTGAAGCTTTCTTT	CASSQDAWDRGMNTEAFF
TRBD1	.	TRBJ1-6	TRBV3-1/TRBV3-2	TGTGCCAGCAGCCTATCGGGACAGTCGAATTCACCCCTCCACTTT	CASSLSGQSNSPLHF
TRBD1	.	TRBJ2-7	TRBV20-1	TGCAGTGCTAGTTGGGCTGGACAGGGGAGGTCATACGAGCAGTACTTC	CSASWAGQGRSYEQYF
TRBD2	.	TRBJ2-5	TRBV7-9	TGTGCCAGCAGCATCCGGACTAGTGAAGAGACCCAGTACTTC	CASSIRTSEETQYF
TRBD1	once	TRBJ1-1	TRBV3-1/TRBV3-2	TGTGCCAGCAGCCCCGGACAGGGGGTTGGAGCTTTCTTT	CASSPGQGVGAFF
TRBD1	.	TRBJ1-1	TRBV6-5	TGTGCCAGCAGTCTCCGGACAGGGTGGACTGAAGCTTTCTTT	CASSLRTGWTEAFF
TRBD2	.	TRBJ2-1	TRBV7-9	TGTGCCAGCAGCCCTTGGGGGGGAGGGTACAATGAGCAGTTCTTC	CASSPWGGGYNEQFF
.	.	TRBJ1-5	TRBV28	TGTGCCAGCAGTTTATGGGGGCAGGGAAATCAGCCCCAGCATTTT	CASSLWGQGNQPQHF
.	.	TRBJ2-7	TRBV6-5	TGTGCCAGCAGTACCTCAATCCGGGACGAGCAGTACTTC	CASSTSIRDEQYF
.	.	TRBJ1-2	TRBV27	TGTGCCAGCTCCGATTCGGGGGGCGGCTATGGCTACACCTTC	CASSDSGGGYGYTF
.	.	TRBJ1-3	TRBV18	TGTGCCAGCTCACCATTGCGGGGCAGCTCTGGAAACACCATATATTTT	CASSPLRGSSGNTIYF
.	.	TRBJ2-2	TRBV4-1	TGCGCCAGCAGCCTACAGGGAAACTCCAACACCGGGGAGCTGTTTTTT	CASSLQGNSNTGELFF
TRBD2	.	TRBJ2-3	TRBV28	TGTGCCAGCAGTTCACGACTAGCGGGGGCAGATACGCAGTATTTT	CASSSRLAGADTQYF
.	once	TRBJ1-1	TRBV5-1	TGCGCCAGCAGCGTTGCCCCAGGGATGAACACTGAAGCTTTCTTT	CASSVAPGMNTEAFF
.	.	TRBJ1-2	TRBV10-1	TGCGCCAGCAGTGAGTCTCCGGAGGGCTTATATGGCTACACCTTC	CASSESPEGLYGYTF